The T cell receptor beta chain described here comes from a study of T cell repertoires in cytomegalovirus infection. Overall study context: CMV infection plus the matching HLA type was flagged by public TCR beta signatures. Study results and caveats: Dominating the ex vivo response were HLA-C-restricted CMV-specific TCR beta clonotypes.

Germline-derived CDR1 and CDR2 are LGHNT and FRNRAP. The CDR3 totals 16 residues. TCRdb analysed the reads with MiXCR anew, one entry per CDR3 protein. The sample shows hundreds of thousands of distinct CDR3 sequences, 24% of them seen only once. As concerns this clonotype: Its antigen is not identified. At one boundary the junction diverges from the germline segment, which might be a read error.

The clonotype comes from a human donor in good health (CMV status not recorded). Some clones in this sample may be carry-over from other donors' samples. The V and J genes are TRBV12-5 and TRBJ1-1; D is uncertain. Sequencing was done on a sample of CD8+ T cells from PBMCs. The CDR3 reads CASGDPRAVMNTGAFF. The CDR3 DNA sequence: TGTGCTAGTGGTGACCCTCGGGCGGTTATGAACACTGGAGCTTTCTTT.